This T cell receptor beta chain was documented in a study of blood T cell repertoires in COVID-19. Across the whole study: Nucleic acid was either cDNA or gDNA, and it came from T cells, B-cell-depleted T cells, or PBMCs.

Data came from immunoSEQ multiplex PCR; TCRdb stores just in-frame clones and leaves some out. Of more than 80,000 clones in the sample, approximately 86% were seen once. This CDR3 is 14 amino acids long. Germline V gene sequence: CDR1 MNHEY, CDR2 SVGAGI. Trimming took 7 bases from V and 2 from J; bases not matched to a gene: 5. The chain has TRBV6-5 and TRBJ2-7, with 10 bases that match TRBD2. The TCR sequence derives from a man older than 75 with acute or convalescent COVID-19. Material: peripheral blood. As DNA, the CDR3 is TGTGCCAGCATGGGACTAGCGTATCCCTACGAGCAGTACTTC. It translates to CASMGLAYPYEQYF.